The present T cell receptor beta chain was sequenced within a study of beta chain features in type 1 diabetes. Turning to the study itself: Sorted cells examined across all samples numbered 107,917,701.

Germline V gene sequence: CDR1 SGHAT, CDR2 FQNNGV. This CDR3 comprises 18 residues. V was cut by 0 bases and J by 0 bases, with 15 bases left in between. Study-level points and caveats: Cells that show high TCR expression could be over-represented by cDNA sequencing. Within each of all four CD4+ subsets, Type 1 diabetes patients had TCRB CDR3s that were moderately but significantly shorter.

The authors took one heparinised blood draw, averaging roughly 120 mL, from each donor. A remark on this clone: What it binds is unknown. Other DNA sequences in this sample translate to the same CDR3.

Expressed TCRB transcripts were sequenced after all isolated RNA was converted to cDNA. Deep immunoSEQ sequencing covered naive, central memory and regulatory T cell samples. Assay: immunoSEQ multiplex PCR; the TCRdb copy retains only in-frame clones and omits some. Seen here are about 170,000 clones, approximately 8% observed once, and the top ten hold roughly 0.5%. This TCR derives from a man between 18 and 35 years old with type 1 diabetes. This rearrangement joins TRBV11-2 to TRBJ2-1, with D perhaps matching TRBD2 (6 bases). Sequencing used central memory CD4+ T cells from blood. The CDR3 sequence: CASSLDQGGSSSYNEQFF. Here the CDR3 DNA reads TGTGCCAGCAGCTTAGATCAAGGAGGGTCTAGCTCCTACAATGAGCAGTTCTTC.